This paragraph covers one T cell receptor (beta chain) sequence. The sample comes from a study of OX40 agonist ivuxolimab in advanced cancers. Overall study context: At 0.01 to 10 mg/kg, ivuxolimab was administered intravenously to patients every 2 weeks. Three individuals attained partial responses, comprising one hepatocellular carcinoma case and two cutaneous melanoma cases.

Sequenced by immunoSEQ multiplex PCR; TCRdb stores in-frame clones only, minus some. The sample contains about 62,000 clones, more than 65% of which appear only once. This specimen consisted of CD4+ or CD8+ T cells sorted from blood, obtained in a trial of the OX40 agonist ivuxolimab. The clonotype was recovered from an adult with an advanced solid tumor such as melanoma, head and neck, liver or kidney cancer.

The CDR3 loop reads CASSLVGAGTGNEKLFF. As DNA, the CDR3 is TGCGCCAGCAGCTTGGTGGGCGCCGGGACGGGTAATGAAAAACTGTTTTTT. The chain combines TRBV5-1 with TRBJ1-4; a possible D gene is TRBD1 (5 bases). Germline values: CDR1 SGHRS, CDR2 YFSETQ. V was pared by 0 bases and J by 4 bases, with 16 bases between. The CDR3 has 17 residues.